This passage covers 18 T cell receptor beta chains from one sample sequenced in a study of T-cell memory formation after mild COVID-19. Using its own MiXCR run on the 5' RACE reads, TCRdb lists one record per CDR3 protein. This repertoire shows roughly 450,000 distinct CDR3 sequences, more than 15% found once; its top ten account for 20% to 25%. The sample was PBMCs or a T cell subset sorted from them (not recorded which). The origin of the receptors is a man between 18 and 29 years old who had mild COVID-19 (a few samples of this study predate the infection). Cell type and time point are not known.

The sample holds a few counts of this clonotype. The chain is built from TRBV4-1 and TRBJ2-1; tentatively, D is TRBD2 (5 bases). Deletions cut 0 bases from V and 9 bases from J, with 9 bases between. The CDR3 is made up of 13 amino acids. Germline CDR1 and CDR2: MGHRA and YSYEKL. CDR3 residues: CASSQEGRSEQFF. In nucleotides, the CDR3 is TGCGCCAGCAGCCAAGAGGGGAGAAGTGAGCAGTTCTTC.

The rearrangement links TRBV20-1 to TRBJ1-2; 8 bases align to TRBD1. Trimming cost V 3 bases and J 6 bases; bases outside gene matches: 18. Germline V gives CDR1 DFQATT, CDR2 SNEGSKA (reference sequence). This CDR3 is 17 amino acids long. In DNA form, the CDR3 reads TGCAGTGCTAGTCCCATTGAAGGACAGGGATTCGACAATGGCTACACCTTC. Residues: CSASPIEGQGFDNGYTF.

There are many counts of this clonotype. J is TRBJ2-2 and V is TRBV7-9; TRBD2 agrees at 7 bases. The germline V gene encodes CDR1 SEHNR and CDR2 FQNEAQ (reference sequence). CDR3 length: 13 residues. V was pared by 5 bases and J by 15 bases, with 12 bases of the junction left unmatched. The CDR3 DNA reads TGTGCCAGCAGCCGAGAGACTAGCCAGACGGTGTTTTTT. Its protein is CASSRETSQTVFF.

The V call is TRBV4-2, the J call TRBJ1-4; D gene uncertain. The germline gives CDR1 LGHNA, CDR2 YNFKEQ. The CDR3 contains 15 residues. Trimming removed 1 base at V and 7 bases at J, with 13 bases between. The CDR3 nucleotides are TGTGCCAGCAGCCAAGTAGGCGGGTCAGGTGAAAAACTGTTTTTT. As protein: CASSQVGGSGEKLFF.

The CDR3 nucleotides read TGCGCCAGCAGCCAGAGGAGCGGGGGCCGAATTCAAGAGACCCAGTACTTC. Protein sequence: CASSQRSGGRIQETQYF. The chain has TRBV4-1 and TRBJ2-5, with TRBD2 matching 8 bases. CDR3 length equals 17 residues. CDR1 and CDR2 from the germline V gene are MGHRA and YSYEKL. Losses at the gene ends were 3 bases for V and 2 bases for J; bases not matched to a gene: 11.

The chain has TRBV4-1 and TRBJ2-7; 8 bases match TRBD1. Germline CDR1 and CDR2: MGHRA and YSYEKL. The trim removed 3 bases at V and 4 bases at J, leaving 5 bases unmatched. CDR3 length: 14 residues. The DNA for the CDR3 is TGCGCCAGCAGCCATCGGACAGGGCGATACGAGCAGTACGTC. This encodes CASSHRTGRYEQYV.

The V gene is TRBV28, the J gene TRBJ2-5; D not resolved. The CDR3 has 15 residues. CDR1 is MDHEN, CDR2 SYDVKM, per germline. Trimming took 2 bases from V and 5 from J, leaving 15 bases between them. CDR3 DNA: TGTGCCAGCAGTTTAAGGGTTCTCATTCGGGAGACCCAGTACTTC. Translation: CASSLRVLIRETQYF.

The chain carries TRBV30 and TRBJ2-7; 8 positions agree with TRBD1. This CDR3 has 12 residues. The V gene's germline CDR1 is GTSNPN and CDR2 SVGIG (reference sequence). The V gene end was trimmed by 5 bases and the J gene end by 3 bases; junction bases not matched to a gene: 3. The CDR3 nucleotides read TGTGCCTGGGACAGGGGAGGCTACGAGCAGTACTTC. This translates into CAWDRGGYEQYF.

The chain is built from TRBV7-9 and TRBJ1-4, with TRBD1 as a possible D gene (5 bases). Germline values: CDR1 SEHNR, CDR2 FQNEAQ (reference sequence). V was clipped by 2 bases and J by 7 bases, with 11 bases between them. CDR3 length: 14 amino acids. The CDR3 region is CASSLRDGTEKLFF. CDR3 DNA: TGTGCCAGCAGCTTACGGGACGGGACTGAAAAACTGTTTTTT.

This clonotype was recorded at least ten times. CDR3 bases: TGTGCCAGCAGTTACTGGGGGGGCAGCGCTGAAGCTTTCTTT. This codes for CASSYWGGSAEAFF. This chain uses TRBV6-5 with TRBJ1-1, with TRBD1 as a possible D gene (6 bases). Trimming removed 1 base at V and 6 bases at J, with 12 bases between. The CDR3 consists of 14 residues. CDR1 is MNHEY, CDR2 SVGAGI, per germline.

The chain combines TRBV20-1 with TRBJ1-2, with D tentatively TRBD1 (5 bases). CDR1 and CDR2 from the germline V gene are DFQATT and SNEGSKA (reference sequence). The CDR3 totals 10 residues. Trimming cost V 6 bases and J 7 bases, with 9 bases left between them. The CDR3 nucleotides are TGCAGTGCCAACAGGTTTGGCTACACCTTC. Translation gives CSANRFGYTF.

This clonotype was seen only a few times. V is TRBV9 and J is TRBJ2-2; 7 bases line up with TRBD1. Looked up from germline, CDR1 is SGDLS and CDR2 is YYNGEE. Trimming took 3 bases from V and 4 from J; bases not matched to a gene: 6. This CDR3 has 15 amino acids. CDR3 residues: CASSADRVITGELFF. For the CDR3, the DNA is TGTGCCAGCAGCGCCGACAGGGTGATCACCGGGGAGCTGTTTTTT.

The V call is TRBV18, the J call TRBJ2-1; D gene unclear. There are 14 residues in the CDR3. CDR1 is KGHSH and CDR2 is LQKENI in the germline V gene. V dropped 2 bases and J dropped 6 bases, with 11 bases sitting between them. CDR3 protein: CASSPNERSNEQFF. The DNA for the CDR3 is TGTGCCAGCTCACCAAATGAGAGAAGCAATGAGCAGTTCTTC.

This clonotype has a handful of counts. V and J are TRBV7-9 and TRBJ1-1; D perhaps matches TRBD1 (5 bases). Germline CDR1 SEHNR, CDR2 FQNEAQ (reference sequence). The CDR3 has 15 amino acids. V lost 3 bases and J lost 1, with 12 bases in between. CDR3: CASSLMGTANTEAFF. The CDR3 nucleotides read TGTGCCAGCAGCTTGATGGGGACGGCGAACACTGAAGCTTTCTTT.

This clonotype was counted between two and nine times. The chain couples TRBV2 to TRBJ2-1; 9 nucleotides match TRBD1. This CDR3 contains 16 residues. With V trimmed by 8 bases and J by 3 bases, 11 bases remained unmatched. Germline lookup yields CDR1 SNHLY and CDR2 FYNNEI. CDR3 nucleotide sequence: TGTGCCAGCTCCCCCAAAGGGACAGGGCTCTACAATGAGCAGTTCTTC. Amino acids: CASSPKGTGLYNEQFF.

The chain carries TRBV6-2 or TRBV6-3 and TRBJ2-1; D gene unclear. This CDR3 is built from 12 residues. Per the germline V gene, CDR1 is MNHEY and CDR2 is SVGEGT. V was clipped by 4 bases and J by 10 bases, with 11 bases between them. The CDR3 loop reads CASSFSGYEQFF. DNA for the CDR3: TGTGCCAGCAGTTTTTCCGGGTACGAGCAGTTCTTC.

There are a few counts of this clonotype. V and J are TRBV4-2 and TRBJ2-5; D not resolved. In germline, CDR1 is LGHNA, CDR2 YNFKEQ. The V end lost 0 bases, the J end lost 0 bases, and 5 bases lay between the germline ends. CDR3 length: 14 residues. DNA for the CDR3: TGTGCCAGCAGCCAAGATGGTGACCAAGAGACCCAGTACTTC. Protein: CASSQDGDQETQYF.

This clonotype turned up a few times. The chain is built from TRBV29-1 and TRBJ2-4; 8 nucleotides align to TRBD1. V lost 4 bases, J lost 0 bases, and 5 bases stayed unmatched. The CDR3 loop spans 15 amino acids. Germline V gives CDR1 SQVTM, CDR2 ANQGSEA. In DNA, the CDR3 is TGCAGCGTTGGAGGACAGGGCATAGCCAAAAACATTCAGTACTTC. It translates to CSVGGQGIAKNIQYF.